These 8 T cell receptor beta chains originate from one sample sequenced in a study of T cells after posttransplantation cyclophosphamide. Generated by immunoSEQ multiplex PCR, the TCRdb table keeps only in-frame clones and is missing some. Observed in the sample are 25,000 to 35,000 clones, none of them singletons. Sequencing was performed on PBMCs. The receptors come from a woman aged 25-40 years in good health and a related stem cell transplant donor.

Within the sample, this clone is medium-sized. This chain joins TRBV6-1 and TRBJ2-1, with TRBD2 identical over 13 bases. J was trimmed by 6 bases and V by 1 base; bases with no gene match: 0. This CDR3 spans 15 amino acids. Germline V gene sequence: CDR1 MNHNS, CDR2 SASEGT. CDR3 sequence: CASSEGTSGGNEQFF. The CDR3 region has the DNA TGTGCCAGCAGTGAAGGGACTAGCGGGGGCAATGAGCAGTTCTTC.

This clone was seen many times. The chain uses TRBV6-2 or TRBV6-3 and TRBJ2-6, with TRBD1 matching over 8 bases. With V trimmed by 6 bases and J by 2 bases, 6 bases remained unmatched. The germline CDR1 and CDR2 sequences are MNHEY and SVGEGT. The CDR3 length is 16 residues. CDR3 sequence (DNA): TGTGCCAGCAGCCAGACAGGGGCGGCTGGGGCCAACGTCCTGACTTTC. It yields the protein CASSQTGAAGANVLTF.

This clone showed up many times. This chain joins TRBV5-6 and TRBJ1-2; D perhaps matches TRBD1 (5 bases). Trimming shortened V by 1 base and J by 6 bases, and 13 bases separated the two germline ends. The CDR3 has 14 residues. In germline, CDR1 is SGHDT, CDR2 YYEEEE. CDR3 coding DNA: TGTGCCAGCAGCTTGAGTGGCAGGGTGCATGGCTACACCTTC. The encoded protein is CASSLSGRVHGYTF.

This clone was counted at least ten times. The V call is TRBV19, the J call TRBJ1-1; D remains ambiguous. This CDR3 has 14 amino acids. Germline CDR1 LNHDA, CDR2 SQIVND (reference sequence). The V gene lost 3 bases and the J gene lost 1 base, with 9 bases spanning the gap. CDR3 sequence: CASSIGQKNTEAFF. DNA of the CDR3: TGTGCCAGTAGTATTGGGCAGAAGAACACTGAAGCTTTCTTT.

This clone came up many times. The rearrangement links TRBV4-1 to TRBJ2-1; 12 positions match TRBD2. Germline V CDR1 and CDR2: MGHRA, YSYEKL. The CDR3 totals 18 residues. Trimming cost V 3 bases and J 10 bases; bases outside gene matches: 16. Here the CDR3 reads CASSQGRIGLAGNLEQFF. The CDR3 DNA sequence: TGCGCCAGCAGCCAGGGTAGGATCGGACTAGCGGGGAACTTGGAGCAGTTCTTC.

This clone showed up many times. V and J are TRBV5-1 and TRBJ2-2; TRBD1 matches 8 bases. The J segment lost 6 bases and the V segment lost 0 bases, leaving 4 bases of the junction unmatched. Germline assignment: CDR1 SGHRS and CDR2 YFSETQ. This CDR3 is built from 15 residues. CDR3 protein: CASSLAQGAAGELFF. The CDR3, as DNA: TGCGCCAGCAGCTTGGCGCAGGGGGCGGCCGGGGAGCTGTTTTTT.

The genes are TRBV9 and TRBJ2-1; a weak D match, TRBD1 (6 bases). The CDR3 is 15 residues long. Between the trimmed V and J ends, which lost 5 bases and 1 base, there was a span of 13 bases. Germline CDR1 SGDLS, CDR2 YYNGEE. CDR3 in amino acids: CASRATGSSYNEQFF. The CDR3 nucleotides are TGTGCCAGCAGGGCCACAGGGTCGTCCTACAATGAGCAGTTCTTC.

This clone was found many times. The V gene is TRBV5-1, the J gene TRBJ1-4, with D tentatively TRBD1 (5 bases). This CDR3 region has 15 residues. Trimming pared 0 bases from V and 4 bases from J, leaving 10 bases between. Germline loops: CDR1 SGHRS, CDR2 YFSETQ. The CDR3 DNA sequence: TGCGCCAGCAGCTTGGGACAGACGAATAATGAAAAACTGTTTTTT. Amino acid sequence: CASSLGQTNNEKLFF.